This note documents a single TCR beta chain sequence. As yet, its antigen is unknown. The data are from a study of T cell responses to AZD1222 COVID-19 vaccine. Findings of the study overall: Baseline antibody screening turned up just a handful of seropositive AZD1222 recipients. CD4 TCRs covered the whole spike, strongest at regions 160-218 and 743-854.

The table came from immunoSEQ multiplex PCR; TCRdb's copy has only in-frame clones and leaves some out. The sample includes 120,000 or so clones, roughly 90% seen only once; the top ten take 1.1%. The receptor was isolated from an adult in good health. The sample was peripheral blood, taken on day 0 of AZD1222 vaccination.

The CDR3 is CASSGSAGLPQFF. CDR3 nucleotides: TGCGCCAGCAGCGGGAGCGCGGGGTTGCCGCAGTTCTTC. The V gene is TRBV5-1, the J gene TRBJ2-1; a possible D gene is TRBD2 (6 bases). This CDR3 spans 13 amino acids. V gave up 4 bases and J gave up 12 bases, with 17 bases separating them. CDR1 is SGHRS, CDR2 YFSETQ, per germline.